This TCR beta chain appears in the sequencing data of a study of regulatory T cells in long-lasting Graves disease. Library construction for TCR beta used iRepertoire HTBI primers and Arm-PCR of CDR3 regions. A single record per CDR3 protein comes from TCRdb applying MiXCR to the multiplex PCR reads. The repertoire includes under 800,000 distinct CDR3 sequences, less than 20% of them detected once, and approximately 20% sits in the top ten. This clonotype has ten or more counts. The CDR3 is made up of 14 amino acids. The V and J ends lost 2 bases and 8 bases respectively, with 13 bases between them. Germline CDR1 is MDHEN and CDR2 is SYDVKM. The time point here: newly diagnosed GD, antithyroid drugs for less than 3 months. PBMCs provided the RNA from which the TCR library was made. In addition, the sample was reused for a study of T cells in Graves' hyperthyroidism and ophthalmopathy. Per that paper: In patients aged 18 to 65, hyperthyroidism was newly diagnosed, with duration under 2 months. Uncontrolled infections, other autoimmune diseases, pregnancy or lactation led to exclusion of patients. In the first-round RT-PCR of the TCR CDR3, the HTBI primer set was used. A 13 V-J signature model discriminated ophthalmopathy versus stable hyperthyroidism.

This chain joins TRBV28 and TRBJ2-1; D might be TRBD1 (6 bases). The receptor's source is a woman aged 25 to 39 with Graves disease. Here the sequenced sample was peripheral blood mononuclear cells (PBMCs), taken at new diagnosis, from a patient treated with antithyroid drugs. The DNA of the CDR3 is TGTGCCAGCAGTTTAATCCAGGGGCGGTATGAGCAGTTCTTC. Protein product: CASSLIQGRYEQFF.